This passage covers 18 T cell receptor beta chains from one sample sequenced in a study of cytomegalovirus exposure and HLA in healthy donors. Use of 60 Vbeta and 13 Jbeta primers characterized the PCR. The repertoire was sequenced with immunoSEQ multiplex PCR; TCRdb's copy has only in-frame clones and lacks some. The sample lists about 160,000 clones; about 79% were seen once. What was sequenced was PBMCs. These receptors came from a female donor in good health and CMV-seronegative.

The chain joins TRBV30 to TRBJ2-7; D is possibly TRBD1 (6 bases). V lost 0 bases, J lost 4 bases, and 10 bases lay in between. This CDR3 is 13 amino acids long. Germline values: CDR1 GTSNPN, CDR2 SVGIG (reference sequence). CDR3 DNA: TGTGCCTGGAGTGTACATAGGGGGTACGAGCAGTACTTC. This gives the protein CAWSVHRGYEQYF. Filled out from reference TRBV30 and TRBJ2-7, the complete variable domain reads SQTIHQWPATLVQPVGSPLSLECTVEGTSNPNLYWYRQAAGRGLQLLFYSVGIGQISSEVPQNLSASRPQDRQFILSSKKLLLSDSGFYLCAWSVHRGYEQYFGPGTRLTVT.

This chain links TRBV6-6 with TRBJ2-5; 9 bases align to TRBD1. The end of the DNA fits TRBJ2-7 better, so the J call may be wrong. This CDR3 has 15 amino acids. CDR1 is MNHNY, CDR2 SVGAGI, per germline (reference sequence). The CDR3 bases are TGTGCCAGCAGACCCCCGGGACAGGGTTTCTACGAGCAGTACTTC. Encoded protein: CASRPPGQGFYEQYF.

This chain joins TRBV10-1 and TRBJ2-6; no reliable D call. The CDR3 runs to 16 residues. CDR1 is WNHNN and CDR2 is SYGVQD in the germline V gene (reference sequence). The V end lost 5 bases, the J end lost 0 bases, and 11 bases lay between the germline ends. DNA for the CDR3: TGCGCCAGCAGTAGACCCAGGATCTCTGGGGCCAACGTCCTGACTTTC. Protein sequence: CASSRPRISGANVLTF.

V and J are TRBV11-2 and TRBJ2-1, with 8 nucleotides matching TRBD2. The CDR3 is 18 residues long. V gave up 0 bases and J gave up 4 bases; unmatched junction bases: 11. The germline CDR1 and CDR2 sequences are SGHAT and FQNNGV. CDR3 sequence reads: CASSLEGRGGGPYNEQFF. CDR3 coding DNA: TGTGCCAGCAGCTTAGAGGGAAGGGGCGGGGGGCCGTACAATGAGCAGTTCTTC.

This clone has only one observation. The chain recombines TRBV5-1 with TRBJ1-1, with 12 bases lining up with TRBD1. The CDR3 runs to 15 residues. Germline CDR1 SGHRS, CDR2 YFSETQ. V shed 3 bases and J 5 bases; nucleotides not matched to a gene: 5. The CDR3 region is CASSSSGQGATEAFF. In DNA form, the CDR3 reads TGCGCCAGCAGCTCCTCGGGACAGGGGGCGACTGAAGCTTTCTTT.

The V gene is TRBV4-3, the J gene TRBJ1-6; D gene uncertain. V lost 1 base to trimming and J lost 0 bases, with 10 bases between them. The CDR3 extends over 17 amino acids. Germline V gene data show CDR1 as LGHNA and CDR2 as YSLEER. The CDR3: CASSQGAATSYNSPLHF. CDR3 in DNA: TGCGCCAGCAGCCAAGGTGCGGCTACCTCCTATAATTCACCCCTCCACTTT.

This clone has a handful of counts. The chain employs TRBV4-3 and TRBJ1-6; tentative D call: TRBD1 (5 bases). V lost 0 bases and J lost 10, with 16 bases in between. Per the germline V gene, CDR1 is LGHNA and CDR2 is YSLEER. This CDR3 is built from 16 residues. CDR3 bases: TGCGCCAGCAGCCAAGATCTTGAAGGGTCAGGGTCACCCCTCCACTTT. Encoded protein: CASSQDLEGSGSPLHF.

The V call is TRBV20-1, the J call TRBJ1-3, with 7 nucleotides matching TRBD1. The ends lost 6 bases at V and 16 bases at J; junction bases unmatched: 12. The CDR3 extends over 11 amino acids. From germline, CDR1 is DFQATT and CDR2 SNEGSKA (reference sequence). CDR3: CSATQGTGNYF. The CDR3 region has the DNA TGCAGTGCGACACAGGGGACGGGAAATTATTTT.

V is TRBV19 and J is TRBJ2-5; TRBD2 matches 7 bases. The junction had 9 bases not matched to a gene; V was cut back by 6 bases and J by 5 bases. The CDR3 contains 14 residues. Germline V gene data show CDR1 as LNHDA and CDR2 as SQIVND (reference sequence). CDR3 region: CASSVGAGAETQYF. CDR3 sequence (DNA): TGTGCCAGTAGCGTCGGGGCGGGAGCGGAGACCCAGTACTTC.

This chain links TRBV6-1 with TRBJ2-1; TRBD1 is a possible D gene (6 bases). V gave up 3 bases and J gave up 2 bases, with 8 bases separating them. The V gene's germline CDR1 is MNHNS and CDR2 SASEGT. The CDR3 totals 14 residues. The CDR3: CASSEGQTYNEQFF. The CDR3, as DNA: TGTGCCAGCAGTGAGGGACAAACCTACAATGAGCAGTTCTTC.

This clone appeared a few times. CDR3 sequence: CASSFGDHTEAFF. As DNA, the CDR3 is TGTGCCAGCAGCTTCGGGGATCACACTGAAGCTTTCTTT. The chain links TRBV5-6 to TRBJ1-1; D remains unclear. Germline CDR1 and CDR2: SGHDT and YYEEEE. V was shortened by 2 bases and J by 3 bases, with 8 bases between the two germline ends. CDR3 length: 13 amino acids.

This rearrangement joins TRBV19 to TRBJ1-1, with TRBD1 matching over 7 bases. The CDR3 consists of 18 residues. Germline values: CDR1 LNHDA, CDR2 SQIVND (reference sequence). The V and J ends lost 5 bases and 11 bases, in that order; junction bases with no gene match: 26. The CDR3 region is CASSPIAPTLRQGPNAFF. The CDR3 DNA is TGTGCCAGTAGTCCCATAGCACCTACCCTAAGACAGGGTCCAAACGCTTTCTTT.

The chain uses TRBV5-5 and TRBJ1-2; no clear D gene. Germline CDR1 SGHKS, CDR2 YYEKEE (reference sequence). V lost 0 bases and J lost 6, with 12 bases in between. The CDR3 loop spans 14 amino acids. DNA of the CDR3: TGTGCCAGCAGCTTGGATCCAGTGTTTGATGGCTACACCTTC. Residues: CASSLDPVFDGYTF.

V and J are TRBV7-6 and TRBJ2-1; 10 positions match TRBD2. This CDR3 is 17 amino acids long. CDR1 is SGHVS and CDR2 is FNYEAQ in the germline V gene. V lost 5 bases and J lost 6; bases outside the gene matches: 13. As DNA, the CDR3 is TGTGCCAGCAGCCTAATGACCCCGGGACTAGCGTTCAATGAGCAGTTCTTC. This encodes CASSLMTPGLAFNEQFF.

The CDR3 is CASSYPPQGVGEQFF. DNA for the CDR3: TGTGCCAGCAGTTACCCACCCCAGGGGGTAGGTGAGCAGTTCTTC. The chain uses TRBV6-6 and TRBJ2-1; 7 bases are a match to TRBD1. Germline CDR1 MNHNY, CDR2 SVGAGI (reference sequence). CDR3 length equals 15 residues. V lost 2 bases and J lost 9; bases outside the gene matches: 10.

The chain couples TRBV28 to TRBJ2-2, with 8 positions matching TRBD2. The CDR3 length is 16 residues. The germline V gene has CDR1 MDHEN and CDR2 SYDVKM. The ends lost 5 bases at V and 5 bases at J; junction bases unmatched: 10. Here the CDR3 reads CASSPWSGSSTGELFF. The CDR3 nucleotides read TGTGCCAGCAGTCCTTGGAGCGGGAGCTCTACCGGGGAGCTGTTTTTT.

V and J are TRBV19 and TRBJ2-4, with D perhaps TRBD2 (6 bases). V dropped 3 bases and J dropped 7 bases, with 16 bases sitting between them. The CDR3 is 15 amino acids. Per germline, CDR1 LNHDA and CDR2 SQIVND (reference sequence). The CDR3 DNA reads TGTGCCAGTAGTATCCCGGGGACTGGGGGGAACATTCAGTACTTC. It yields the protein CASSIPGTGGNIQYF.

The V and J genes are TRBV19 and TRBJ2-5; tentative D call: TRBD1 (5 bases). The V gene lost 2 bases and the J gene lost 1 base, with 11 bases spanning the gap. Germline CDR1 reads LNHDA; CDR2 reads SQIVND (reference sequence). The CDR3 totals 15 residues. The CDR3 loop reads CASSITQGSQETQYF. The CDR3 nucleotides read TGTGCCAGTAGTATAACCCAGGGAAGCCAAGAGACCCAGTACTTC.